Here is one TCR beta chain with its context. What it recognizes is unknown. The junction and the germline gene differ at one end; a read error may be behind it. Unique molecular identifiers featured in each of the TCR beta cDNA libraries. Each CDR3 protein is one row after TCRdb ran MiXCR on the PCR reads. Among roughly 540,000 distinct CDR3 sequences listed, around a third were seen once. Germline V lookup: CDR1 MNHEY, CDR2 SVGEGT. This CDR3 is 14 amino acids long. This specimen comes from a study of post-analysis software for immune sequencing data. Findings and caveats of the study: When patients were compared with controls, a handful of TRBV segments were more frequent, TRBV5-6, TRBV5-1 and TRBV20-1 among them.

The source of this sequence is a girl under 18 with multiple sclerosis. Sequencing was performed on blood. The genes are TRBV6-2 or TRBV6-3 and TRBJ2-7, with D uncertain. CDR3 bases: TGTGCCAGCAGGTACTCGAGGCTTACCTACGAGCAGTACTTC. Its translation: CASRYSRLTYEQYF.